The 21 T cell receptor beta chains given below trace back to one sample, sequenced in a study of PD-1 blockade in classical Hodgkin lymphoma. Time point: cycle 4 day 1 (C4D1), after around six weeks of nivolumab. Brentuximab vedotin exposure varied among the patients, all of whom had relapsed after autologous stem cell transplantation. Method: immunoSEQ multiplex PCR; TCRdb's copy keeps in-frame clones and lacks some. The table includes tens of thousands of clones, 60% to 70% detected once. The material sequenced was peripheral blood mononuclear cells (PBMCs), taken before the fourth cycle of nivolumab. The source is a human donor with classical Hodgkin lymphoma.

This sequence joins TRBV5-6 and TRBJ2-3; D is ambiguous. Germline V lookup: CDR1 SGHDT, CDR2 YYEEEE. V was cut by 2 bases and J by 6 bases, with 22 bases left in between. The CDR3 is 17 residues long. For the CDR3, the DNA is TGTGCCAGCAGCTTACTACCCGGACCCCCGGTATCCGATACGCAGTATTTT. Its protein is CASSLLPGPPVSDTQYF.

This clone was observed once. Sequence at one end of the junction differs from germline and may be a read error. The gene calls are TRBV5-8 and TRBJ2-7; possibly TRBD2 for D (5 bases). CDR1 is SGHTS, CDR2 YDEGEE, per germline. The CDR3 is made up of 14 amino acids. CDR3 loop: CASTLNASPYEQYF. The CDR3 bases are TGTGCCAGCACCTTGAACGCTAGCCCGTACGAGCAGTACTTC. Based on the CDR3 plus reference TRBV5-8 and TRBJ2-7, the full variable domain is EAGVTQSPTHLIKTRGQQATLRCSPISGHTSVYWYQQALGLGLQFLLWYDEGEERNRGNFPPRFSGRQFPNYSSELNVNALELEDSALYLCASTLNASPYEQYFGPGTRLTVT.

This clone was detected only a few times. CDR3 DNA sequence: TGTGCCAGCAGTCCGACAGGGGTTGGAGGTCAGCCCCAGCATTTT. Encoded protein: CASSPTGVGGQPQHF. The chain combines TRBV28 with TRBJ1-5, with 8 bases fitting TRBD1. From germline, CDR1 is MDHEN and CDR2 SYDVKM. This CDR3 region has 15 residues. V was clipped by 5 bases and J by 6 bases; unmatched bases: 9.

CDR3 sequence (DNA): TGCGCCAGCAGCTTGGGGGGGACAGGGATCAACGAGCAGTACTTC. Protein product: CASSLGGTGINEQYF. The J gene is TRBJ2-7, the V gene TRBV5-1; 9 bases map to TRBD1. Germline lookup yields CDR1 SGHRS and CDR2 YFSETQ. The V and J ends lost 0 bases and 5 bases, in that order; junction bases with no gene match: 6. The CDR3 loop spans 15 amino acids. The variable domain in full, completed from reference TRBV5-1 and TRBJ2-7, reads KAGVTQTPRYLIKTRGQQVTLSCSPISGHRSVSWYQQTPGQGLQFLFEYFSETQRNKGNFPGRFSGRQFSNSRSEMNVSTLELGDSALYLCASSLGGTGINEQYFGPGTRLTVT.

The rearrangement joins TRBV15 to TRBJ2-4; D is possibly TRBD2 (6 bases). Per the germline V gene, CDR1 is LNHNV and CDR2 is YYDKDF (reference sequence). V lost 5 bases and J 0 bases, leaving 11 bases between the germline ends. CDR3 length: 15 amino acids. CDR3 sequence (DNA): TGTGCCACCAGCCCGGACTACCTAGCCAAAAACATTCAGTACTTC. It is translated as CATSPDYLAKNIQYF. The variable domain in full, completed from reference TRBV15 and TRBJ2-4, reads DAMVIQNPRYQVTQFGKPVTLSCSQTLNHNVMYWYQQKSSQAPKLLFHYYDKDFNNEADTPDNFQSRRPNTSFCFLDIRSPGLGDTAMYLCATSPDYLAKNIQYFGAGTRLSVL.

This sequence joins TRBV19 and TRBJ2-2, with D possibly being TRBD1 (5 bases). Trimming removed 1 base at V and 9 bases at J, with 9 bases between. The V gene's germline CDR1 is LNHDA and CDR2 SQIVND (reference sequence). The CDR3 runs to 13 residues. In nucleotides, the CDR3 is TGTGCCAGTAGTATAGCGACAGAACGGGAGCTGTTTTTT. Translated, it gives CASSIATERELFF.

In DNA form, the CDR3 reads TGTGCCAGCAGGGAGGGTGGGACAGGGGGTAGCCGGGAGACCCAGTACTTC. It codes for CASREGGTGGSRETQYF. The chain links TRBV28 to TRBJ2-5; 11 nucleotides match TRBD1. The V segment lost 6 bases and the J segment 5 bases; nucleotides outside the gene matches: 14. The CDR3 runs to 17 residues. CDR1 is MDHEN and CDR2 is SYDVKM in the germline V gene.

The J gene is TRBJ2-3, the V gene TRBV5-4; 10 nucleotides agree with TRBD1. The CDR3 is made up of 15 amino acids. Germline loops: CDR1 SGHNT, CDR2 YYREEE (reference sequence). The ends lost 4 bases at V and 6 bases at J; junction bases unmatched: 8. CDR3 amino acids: CASSLPGQGLDTQYF. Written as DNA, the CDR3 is TGTGCCAGCAGCCTTCCGGGACAGGGGCTTGATACGCAGTATTTT.

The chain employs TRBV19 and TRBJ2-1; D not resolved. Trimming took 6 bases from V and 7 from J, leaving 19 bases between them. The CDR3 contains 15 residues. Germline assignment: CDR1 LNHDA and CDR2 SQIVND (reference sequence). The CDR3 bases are TGTGCCAGTAGCACGGCGGCTGGTACTGGTAATGAGCAGTTCTTC. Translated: CASSTAAGTGNEQFF.

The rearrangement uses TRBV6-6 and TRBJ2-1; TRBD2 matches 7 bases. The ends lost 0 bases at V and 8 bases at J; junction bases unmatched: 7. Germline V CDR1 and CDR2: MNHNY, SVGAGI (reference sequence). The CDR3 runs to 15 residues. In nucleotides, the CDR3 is TGTGCCAGCAGTTACTCTCGAGCGGGGCCCCATGAGCAGTTCTTC. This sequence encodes CASSYSRAGPHEQFF.

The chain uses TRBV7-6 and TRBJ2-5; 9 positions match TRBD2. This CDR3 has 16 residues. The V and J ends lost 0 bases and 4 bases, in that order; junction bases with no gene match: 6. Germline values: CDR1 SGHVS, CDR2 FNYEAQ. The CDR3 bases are TGTGCCAGCAGCTTAGCGGGCGGGGGGGCCGGAGAGACCCAGTACTTC. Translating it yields CASSLAGGGAGETQYF.

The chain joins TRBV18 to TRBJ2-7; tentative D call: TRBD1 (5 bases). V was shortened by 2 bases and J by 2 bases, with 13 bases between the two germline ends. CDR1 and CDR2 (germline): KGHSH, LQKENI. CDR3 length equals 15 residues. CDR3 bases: TGTGCCAGCTCACCAAGTATCCAGGGAACCTACGAGCAGTACTTC. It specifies CASSPSIQGTYEQYF.

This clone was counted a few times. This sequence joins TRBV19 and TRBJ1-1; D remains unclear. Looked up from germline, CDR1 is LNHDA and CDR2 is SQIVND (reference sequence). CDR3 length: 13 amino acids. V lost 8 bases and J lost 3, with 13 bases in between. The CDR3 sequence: CASRPPRDTEAFF. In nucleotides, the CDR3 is TGTGCCAGTCGACCCCCGCGGGACACTGAAGCTTTCTTT. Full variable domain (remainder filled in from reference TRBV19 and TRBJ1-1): DGGITQSPKYLFRKEGQNVTLSCEQNLNHDAMYWYRQDPGQGLRLIYYSQIVNDFQKGDIAEGYSVSREKKESFPLTVTSAQKNPTAFYLCASRPPRDTEAFFGQGTRLTVV.

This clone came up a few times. CDR3 sequence: CASSLDSGANVLTF. The CDR3, as DNA: TGTGCCAGCAGTCTCGACTCTGGGGCCAACGTCCTGACTTTC. The chain uses TRBV6-5 and TRBJ2-6; D is unresolved. There are 14 residues in the CDR3. V lost 5 bases and J lost 0, with 5 bases in between. Germline V gives CDR1 MNHEY, CDR2 SVGAGI.

CDR3 nucleotide sequence: TGTGCCTGGAGTGGGGGGTTGGAGGCTTTCTTT. Translated: CAWSGGLEAFF. This rearrangement joins TRBV30 to TRBJ1-1; maybe TRBD1 (5 bases). Trimming cost V 1 base and J 11 bases, with 11 bases left between them. The germline V gene has CDR1 GTSNPN and CDR2 SVGIG (reference sequence). The CDR3 covers 11 residues.

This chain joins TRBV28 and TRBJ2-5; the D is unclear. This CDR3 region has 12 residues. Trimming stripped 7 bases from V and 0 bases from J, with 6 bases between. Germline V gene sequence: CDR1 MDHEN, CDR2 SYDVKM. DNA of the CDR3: TGTGCCAGCAAGTGGGACCAAGAGACCCAGTACTTC. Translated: CASKWDQETQYF.

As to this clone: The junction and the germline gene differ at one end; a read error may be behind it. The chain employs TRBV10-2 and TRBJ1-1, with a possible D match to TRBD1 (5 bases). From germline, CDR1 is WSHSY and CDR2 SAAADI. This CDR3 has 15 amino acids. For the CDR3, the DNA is TGCGCCAGCAGTGAGTTTTGGGGACGGAACGCTGAAGCTTTCTTT. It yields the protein CASSEFWGRNAEAFF.

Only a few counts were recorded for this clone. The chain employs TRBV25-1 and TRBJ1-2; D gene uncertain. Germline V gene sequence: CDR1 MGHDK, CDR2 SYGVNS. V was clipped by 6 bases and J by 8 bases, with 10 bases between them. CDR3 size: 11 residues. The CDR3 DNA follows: TGTGCCAGCAGCTCTGTAGGAGGCTACACCTTC. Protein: CASSSVGGYTF.

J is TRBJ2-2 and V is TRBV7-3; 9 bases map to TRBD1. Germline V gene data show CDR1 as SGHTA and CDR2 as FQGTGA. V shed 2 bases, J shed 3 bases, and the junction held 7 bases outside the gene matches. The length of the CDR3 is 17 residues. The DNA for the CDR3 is TGTGCCAGCAGCTTACGACGGACAGGGGTTTACACCGGGGAGCTGTTTTTT. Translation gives CASSLRRTGVYTGELFF.

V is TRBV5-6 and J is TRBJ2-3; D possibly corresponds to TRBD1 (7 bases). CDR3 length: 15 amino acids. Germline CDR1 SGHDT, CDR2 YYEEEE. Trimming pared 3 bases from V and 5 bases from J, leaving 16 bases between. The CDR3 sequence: CASSWRDRAKDTQYF. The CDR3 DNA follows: TGTGCCAGCAGCTGGAGGGACAGAGCAAAAGATACGCAGTATTTT.

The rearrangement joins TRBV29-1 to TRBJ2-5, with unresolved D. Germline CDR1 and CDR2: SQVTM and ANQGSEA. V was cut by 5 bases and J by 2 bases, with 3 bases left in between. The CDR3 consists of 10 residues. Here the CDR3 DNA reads TGCAGCGTTCTTCAAGAGACCCAGTACTTC. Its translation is CSVLQETQYF.